These T cell receptor beta chains were read from a single sample in a study of OX40 agonist ivuxolimab in advanced cancers. Assay: immunoSEQ multiplex PCR; the TCRdb copy retains only in-frame clones and omits some. The profile shows under 45,000 clones, 75% to 85% of them singletons. This specimen consisted of CD4+ or CD8+ T cells sorted from blood, obtained in a trial of the OX40 agonist ivuxolimab. Source of these receptors: an adult with an advanced solid tumor such as melanoma, head and neck, liver or kidney cancer. CDR3s include the opening cysteine and the closing phenylalanine or tryptophan. Clone size is stated in some rows and not others, as once, few, many or a class when expanded.

j_gene | abundance | v_gene | CDR3aa
TRBJ1-6 | NA | TRBV6-5 | CASSYSSPGTPLHF
TRBJ2-1 | NA | TRBV27 | CASSLTGYYNEQFF
TRBJ2-1 | NA | TRBV4-3 | CASSLSGTGGLGEQFF
TRBJ1-6 | NA | TRBV14 | CASSRVGNLSPLHF
TRBJ2-1 | NA | TRBV10-3 | CAISITSGDNNEQFF
TRBJ2-7 | NA | TRBV30 | CAWSVRQGAEQYF
TRBJ2-2 | few | TRBV7-2 | CASSLKGPGDTGELFF
TRBJ1-2 | NA | TRBV25-1 | CASSLGQGIYGYTF
TRBJ2-2 | NA | TRBV5-1 | CASTPGTRSNTGELFF
TRBJ1-2 | NA | TRBV6-5 | CASSSSGQADGYTF
TRBJ2-7 | NA | TRBV14 | CASSQERPGGGGPTEQYF
TRBJ2-7 | NA | TRBV10-3 | CAISESGGGKAYEQYF
TRBJ2-2 | NA | TRBV5-1 | CASSLGDSLAGELFF
TRBJ1-1 | NA | TRBV4-1 | CASSPRLRDTEAFF
TRBJ2-2 | NA | TRBV10-2 | CASSEASGGELFF
TRBJ1-6 | NA | TRBV28 | CASSFAGRYSSPLHF
TRBJ1-1 | NA | TRBV11-2 | CASSTRDREVTEAFF
TRBJ1-2 | few | TRBV6-1 | CASSETTANYGYTF
TRBJ1-2 | NA | TRBV5-6 | CASSSRPPYGYTF
TRBJ2-5 | NA | TRBV7-2 | CASSLGAIETQYF
TRBJ1-1 | NA | TRBV6-5 | CAIQGAPTEAFF
TRBJ1-6 | NA | TRBV27 | CASSFRTHYNSPLHF
TRBJ2-2 | NA | TRBV5-1 | CASSRPGPNTGELFF
TRBJ1-2 | NA | TRBV30 | CAWSGGQANYGYTF
TRBJ1-1 | NA | TRBV27 | CASSLTRFRGVNTEAFF
TRBJ1-6 | few | TRBV6-5 | CASSDDRAVLSLHF
TRBJ2-7 | NA | TRBV6-5 | CASSYGTRPLEQYF
TRBJ2-3 | once | TRBV7-2 | CASSQYTDTQYF
TRBJ1-6 | NA | TRBV6-5 | CASRPYNSPLHF
TRBJ1-4 | NA | TRBV10-2 | CASTATWGAFEKLFF
TRBJ1-2 | NA | TRBV28 | CASSFLTGEGYTF
TRBJ2-7 | NA | TRBV2 | CASSFSASPQREAYEQYF
TRBJ2-5 | NA | TRBV27 | CASSGGPGGFGGVETQYF
TRBJ2-5 | NA | TRBV7-8 | CASSLREGPETQYF
TRBJ1-2 | NA | TRBV5-8 | CASSFYGYTF
TRBJ1-1 | NA | TRBV18 | CASSEQGMGTEAFF